A single sample gave rise to the 17 T cell receptor beta chains below, sequenced in a study of T cell clones after liver transplantation. Assay used: immunoSEQ multiplex PCR; TCRdb lists only in-frame clones, some missing. The sample includes roughly 6,100 clones, 31% of them seen just once. The antigens these receptors bind are not known. Alloreactive TCRbeta sequences came from sequencing proliferating CFSE-low cells in the MLR. The sequencing sample was made of CD4+ T cells from cultured PBMCs. These receptor sequences come from a human patient who received a liver transplant. The graft donor may be the source of some T cells.

This clone has only a few counts. V gene TRBV14 combines with J gene TRBJ1-1; tentatively, D is TRBD1 (5 bases). Per germline, CDR1 SGHDN and CDR2 FVKESK. Trimming shortened V by 5 bases and J by 5 bases, and 15 bases separated the two germline ends. CDR3 length: 14 residues. The CDR3 sequence: CASSSQVLRTEAFF. The CDR3 DNA is TGTGCCAGCAGCTCACAGGTATTGCGGACTGAAGCTTTCTTT.

This clone was detected only a few times. The gene calls are TRBV7-8 and TRBJ1-2; the D gene is possibly TRBD1 (5 bases). V was pared by 0 bases and J by 4 bases, with 12 bases between. Germline CDR1 SGHVS, CDR2 FQNEAQ. This CDR3 is 15 amino acids long. The CDR3 region is CASSLALGALYGYTF. The CDR3 bases are TGTGCCAGCAGCTTAGCGCTAGGGGCCCTCTATGGCTACACCTTC.

V gene TRBV5-4 combines with J gene TRBJ2-1; D gene ambiguous. CDR1 is SGHNT, CDR2 YYREEE, per germline (reference sequence). The V gene lost 0 bases and the J gene lost 0 bases, with 10 bases spanning the gap. CDR3 length: 16 residues. CDR3 nucleotides: TGTGCCAGCAGCTTGGTGGGCGGCCGCTCCTACAATGAGCAGTTCTTC. This encodes CASSLVGGRSYNEQFF.

Relative to its sample, this clone is medium-sized. V is TRBV18 and J is TRBJ1-4; D gene uncertain. This CDR3 is 14 amino acids long. V shed 2 bases and J shed 1 base, with 5 bases lying between them. Germline lookup yields CDR1 KGHSH and CDR2 LQKENI. The CDR3 loop is CASSPIRTNEKLFF. The CDR3 DNA is TGTGCCAGCTCACCAATCAGAACTAATGAAAAACTGTTTTTT.

By share, this clone ranks as medium-sized. The chain recombines TRBV18 with TRBJ1-1; D remains ambiguous. Germline assignment: CDR1 KGHSH and CDR2 LQKENI. V was shortened by 3 bases and J by 4 bases, with 9 bases between the two germline ends. The CDR3 covers 13 residues. The CDR3 loop reads CASSPKKGTEAFF. CDR3 nucleotide sequence: TGTGCCAGCTCACCGAAGAAGGGCACTGAAGCTTTCTTT.

This clone was counted once. The chain links TRBV4-2 to TRBJ2-4; TRBD1 or TRBD2 may be the D gene (5 bases each). This CDR3 region has 16 residues. Germline loops: CDR1 LGHNA, CDR2 YNFKEQ. Trimming removed 1 base at V and 5 bases at J, with 15 bases between. CDR3 loop: CASSQAWDGRQNIQYF. The CDR3 nucleotides are TGTGCCAGCAGCCAAGCCTGGGACGGTCGACAAAACATTCAGTACTTC.

This chain connects TRBV11-3 to TRBJ2-1; weak D call: TRBD1 (6 bases). Germline lookup yields CDR1 SGHNT and CDR2 YENEEA. Trimming stripped 5 bases from V and 8 bases from J, with 19 bases between. This CDR3 has 15 amino acids. CDR3 sequence reads: CASSPYSGTSDEQFF. The CDR3, as DNA: TGTGCCAGCAGCCCATATTCCGGGACATCGGATGAGCAGTTCTTC.

This clone was found a few times. The chain joins TRBV11-2 to TRBJ1-4; no clear D. V was pared by 1 base and J by 1 base, with 10 bases between. The germline CDR1 and CDR2 sequences are SGHAT and FQNNGV. CDR3 length equals 16 residues. CDR3 residues: CASSLGWERTNEKLFF. CDR3 coding DNA: TGTGCCAGCAGCTTAGGGTGGGAAAGAACTAATGAAAAACTGTTTTTT.

The rearrangement links TRBV28 to TRBJ2-7, with D perhaps matching TRBD1 (5 bases). CDR3 length: 12 residues. V was cut by 8 bases and J by 5 bases, with 13 bases left in between. Germline CDR1 and CDR2: MDHEN and SYDVKM. CDR3 DNA sequence: TGTGCCAGCGGGCAGGGTTACCACGAGCAGTACTTC. Its protein is CASGQGYHEQYF.

This clone has only a few counts. Only one base separates this from a far larger clonotype, so it likely reflects a read error. V usage is TRBV6-4 and J usage is TRBJ1-6, with D uncertain. Per germline, CDR1 MRHNA and CDR2 SNTAGT. The CDR3 is made up of 16 amino acids. The CDR3 coding sequence is TGTGCCAGCAGTGAGGGTGGTGGTTACTATAATTCACCCCTCAACTTT. Its translation: CASSEGGGYYNSPLNF.

V gene TRBV28 combines with J gene TRBJ1-2; a possible D gene is TRBD1 (5 bases). The CDR3 consists of 15 residues. The germline V and J ends were trimmed by 6 bases and 2 bases, with 16 bases remaining between them. The germline V gene encodes CDR1 MDHEN and CDR2 SYDVKM. The CDR3 is CASRIGGELNYGYTF. For the CDR3, the DNA is TGTGCCAGCAGAATTGGGGGAGAATTAAACTATGGCTACACCTTC.

This sequence joins TRBV30 and TRBJ1-2; D possibly corresponds to TRBD1 (6 bases). The length of the CDR3 is 15 residues. V lost 2 bases and J 0 bases, leaving 13 bases between the germline ends. CDR1 is GTSNPN, CDR2 SVGIG, per germline (reference sequence). DNA of the CDR3: TGTGCCTGGAGTACTGGACAGATTTCTAACTATGGCTACACCTTC. The encoded protein is CAWSTGQISNYGYTF.

This clone is categorized as medium-sized. The gene calls are TRBV18 and TRBJ1-3; no definite D call. CDR1 KGHSH and CDR2 LQKENI come from the germline V gene. The V end was cut by 3 bases, the J end by 0 bases, with 12 bases between. The CDR3 has 16 residues. CDR3 in DNA: TGTGCCAGCTCACCCTTCGACGGAAGCTCTGGAAACACCATATATTTT. Protein product: CASSPFDGSSGNTIYF.

CDR3 sequence: CASSRRDSGIGANVLTF. The CDR3 nucleotides are TGTGCCAGTAGTCGAAGGGACAGCGGAATTGGGGCCAACGTCCTGACTTTC. The chain employs TRBV19 and TRBJ2-6, with 7 nucleotides matching TRBD1. The germline CDR1 and CDR2 sequences are LNHDA and SQIVND (reference sequence). This CDR3 contains 17 residues. The J segment lost 3 bases and the V segment lost 5 bases, leaving 10 bases of the junction unmatched.

V usage is TRBV5-6 and J usage is TRBJ2-1; TRBD2 matches at 15 bases. The CDR3 covers 16 residues. V was clipped by 4 bases and J by 11 bases; unmatched bases: 10. From germline, CDR1 is SGHDT and CDR2 YYEEEE. CDR3 DNA: TGTGCCAGCAGCCCTAGGGGACTAGCGGGGGGACAAAAGCAGTTCTTC. Translated, it gives CASSPRGLAGGQKQFF.

This chain connects TRBV10-2 to TRBJ2-5; the match to TRBD2 covers 9 bases. The V and J ends lost 3 bases and 4 bases, in that order; junction bases with no gene match: 0. The germline gives CDR1 WSHSY, CDR2 SAAADI. The CDR3 is made up of 13 amino acids. The CDR3 DNA reads TGCGCCAGCAGTGAAGCGGGAGGAGAGACCCAGTACTTC. This codes for CASSEAGGETQYF.

This clone occurred a few times. This rearrangement joins TRBV11-3 to TRBJ2-2; perhaps TRBD2 as D (5 bases). The V end lost 0 bases, the J end lost 2 bases, and 7 bases lay between the germline ends. The CDR3 consists of 15 residues. From germline, CDR1 is SGHNT and CDR2 YENEEA. CDR3 sequence: CASSLDGVNTGELFF. Written as DNA, the CDR3 is TGTGCCAGCAGCTTAGACGGGGTCAACACCGGGGAGCTGTTTTTT.